Each of the 23 T cell receptor beta chains below was sequenced from the same sample in a study of T cells and copy number aberrations in small-cell lung cancer. Sequencing used immunoSEQ multiplex PCR; TCRdb keeps in-frame clones, though not all of them. The sample shows some 2,200 clones, roughly three quarters of them seen only once. The sequenced material came from normal tissue next to the tumor. The receptors stem from a woman between 55 and 75 years old with small cell lung cancer.

This chain links TRBV7-9 with TRBJ2-3; D uncertain. Trimming shortened V by 3 bases and J by 0 bases, and 7 bases separated the two germline ends. The germline V gene has CDR1 SEHNR and CDR2 FQNEAQ (reference sequence). This CDR3 spans 14 amino acids. The CDR3 spells CASSLFLSTDTQYF. The CDR3 bases are TGTGCCAGCAGCTTGTTCCTAAGCACAGATACGCAGTATTTT.

The V gene is TRBV9, the J gene TRBJ2-3, with unresolved D. The CDR3 totals 14 residues. The ends were cut back, 4 bases at V and 1 base at J, with 10 bases in the middle. The germline CDR1 and CDR2 sequences are SGDLS and YYNGEE. The CDR3 DNA reads as TGTGCCAGCAGCCCGTGGACCGGCACAGATACGCAGTATTTT. Its translation is CASSPWTGTDTQYF.

The chain combines TRBV9 with TRBJ2-3; TRBD1 matches 10 bases. V shed 0 bases, J shed 12 bases, and the junction held 7 bases outside the gene matches. The CDR3 covers 14 residues. Germline V CDR1 and CDR2: SGDLS, YYNGEE. This CDR3 is CASSVEGQGMKQYF. CDR3 bases: TGTGCCAGCAGCGTAGAGGGACAGGGGATGAAACAGTATTTT. The whole variable domain, filled in from reference TRBV9 and TRBJ2-3, reads DSGVTQTPKHLITATGQRVTLRCSPRSGDLSVYWYQQSLDQGLQFLIQYYNGEERAKGNILERFSAQQFPDLHSELNLSSLELGDSALYFCASSVEGQGMKQYFGPGTRLTVL.

The chain combines TRBV10-3 with TRBJ2-3; 8 bases are shared with TRBD1. V trimming: 5 bases; J trimming: 0 bases; junction bases outside the gene matches: 4. The CDR3 extends over 15 amino acids. Germline CDR1 ENHRY, CDR2 SYGVKD. The CDR3, as DNA: TGTGCCATCAGTACCGGGACAGGTAGCACAGATACGCAGTATTTT. This encodes CAISTGTGSTDTQYF.

By frequency in the sample, this clone is large. The chain joins TRBV19 to TRBJ1-1; 7 bases fit TRBD1. The CDR3 extends over 15 amino acids. The germline gives CDR1 LNHDA, CDR2 SQIVND (reference sequence). V lost 5 bases to trimming and J lost 0 bases; unmatched junction nucleotides: 6. For the CDR3, the DNA is TGTGCCAGTAGTCTTGGGACAGCTGTGAACACTGAAGCTTTCTTT. Protein product: CASSLGTAVNTEAFF.

Here the CDR3 DNA reads TGTGCCAGCAGCCAGGGACATATCGCGACTGAAGCTTTCTTT. Amino acids: CASSQGHIATEAFF. V usage is TRBV9 and J usage is TRBJ1-1, with D possibly being TRBD1 (6 bases). The V gene lost 4 bases and the J gene lost 5 bases, with 15 bases spanning the gap. The CDR3 covers 14 residues. The germline V gene has CDR1 SGDLS and CDR2 YYNGEE.

The sample holds one count of this clone. The rearrangement uses TRBV18 and TRBJ2-2, with D possibly called TRBD1 or TRBD2 (5 bases each). The CDR3 totals 17 residues. The V gene's germline CDR1 is KGHSH and CDR2 LQKENI. Trimming removed 2 bases from V and 0 bases from J, with 13 bases in between. The DNA for the CDR3 is TGTGCCAGCTCACCAAGTTGGGAGACAGCGAACACCGGGGAGCTGTTTTTT. Protein product: CASSPSWETANTGELFF.

This clone was observed a handful of times. V usage is TRBV7-2 and J usage is TRBJ1-2; 9 bases are a match to TRBD1. Germline trimming cut 5 bases from V and 8 bases from J; bases unmatched to any gene: 9. The CDR3 runs 14 residues. Germline V gene sequence: CDR1 SGHTA, CDR2 FQGNSA. The CDR3 nucleotides are TGTGCCAGCAGCCCGGCCGGGACAGGGAGGGGCTACACCTTC. Its translation: CASSPAGTGRGYTF.

V and J are TRBV4-3 and TRBJ2-1, with 12 bases identical to TRBD2. The CDR3 spans 16 residues. The trim removed 2 bases at V and 3 bases at J, leaving 2 bases unmatched. Germline CDR1 LGHNA, CDR2 YSLEER. CDR3 loop: CASSQRLAGDYNEQFF. The CDR3 region has the DNA TGCGCCAGCAGCCAAAGACTAGCGGGAGACTACAATGAGCAGTTCTTC.

The chain carries TRBV7-2 and TRBJ2-2; possible D gene TRBD2, 6 bases. The germline V gene has CDR1 SGHTA and CDR2 FQGNSA. The ends were cut back, 5 bases at V and 7 bases at J, with 20 bases in the middle. CDR3 size: 16 residues. The CDR3 DNA reads as TGTGCCAGCAGCCTTCAGGGACTCGCAACCAGCGGGGAGCTGTTTTTT. Translating gives CASSLQGLATSGELFF.

The J gene is TRBJ2-3, the V gene TRBV2, with 7 bases matching TRBD1. The CDR3 has 13 residues. Trimming cost V 4 bases and J 6 bases; bases outside gene matches: 4. Germline V gives CDR1 SNHLY, CDR2 FYNNEI. In DNA form, the CDR3 reads TGTGCCAGCAGTGGGCTCAGGGGGGATACGCAGTATTTT. It codes for CASSGLRGDTQYF.

The chain joins TRBV6-5 to TRBJ1-4; D ambiguous. CDR3 length: 13 residues. The germline V gene encodes CDR1 MNHEY and CDR2 SVGAGI. With 5 bases removed from V and 3 bases from J, the gap between germline ends came to 7 bases. The CDR3 sequence is CASSPPANEKLFF. The CDR3 DNA reads TGTGCCAGCAGTCCCCCCGCTAATGAAAAACTGTTTTTT.

V usage is TRBV5-5 and J usage is TRBJ1-1; tentatively, D is TRBD1 (5 bases). Looked up from germline, CDR1 is SGHKS and CDR2 is YYEKEE (reference sequence). V lost 4 bases and J lost 6, with 16 bases in between. The CDR3 runs to 14 residues. The CDR3 nucleotides read TGTGCCAGCAGCCTCCAACTCGGGGACGCTGAAGCTTTCTTT. As protein: CASSLQLGDAEAFF.

This clone was recorded only once. The chain is built from TRBV28 and TRBJ1-5; the D gene is possibly TRBD1 (5 bases). V gave up 3 bases and J gave up 0 bases, with 12 bases separating them. CDR3 size: 16 residues. CDR1 and CDR2 (germline): MDHEN, SYDVKM. The DNA for the CDR3 is TGTGCCAGCAGTTTTTCGGGGCGAGATAGCAATCAGCCCCAGCATTTT. Translation: CASSFSGRDSNQPQHF. Using reference TRBV28 and TRBJ1-5 for the parts outside the CDR3, the full variable domain is DVKVTQSSRYLVKRTGEKVFLECVQDMDHENMFWYRQDPGLGLRLIYFSYDVKMKEKGDIPEGYSVSREKKERFSLILESASTNQTSMYLCASSFSGRDSNQPQHFGDGTRLSIL.

This sequence joins TRBV2 and TRBJ2-1, with D maybe TRBD2 (5 bases). V lost 4 bases and J 4 bases, leaving 17 bases between the germline ends. This CDR3 is built from 16 residues. Germline assignment: CDR1 SNHLY and CDR2 FYNNEI. DNA of the CDR3: TGTGCCAGCAGTGCGCCTCTGACTACAAAGTACAATGAGCAGTTCTTC. The encoded protein is CASSAPLTTKYNEQFF.

The chain recombines TRBV28 with TRBJ2-2; tentatively, D is TRBD2 (6 bases). Trimming shortened V by 8 bases and J by 2 bases, and 15 bases separated the two germline ends. Germline V lookup: CDR1 MDHEN, CDR2 SYDVKM. The length of the CDR3 is 15 residues. The CDR3: CASRPGGTNTGELFF. The CDR3 coding sequence is TGTGCCAGCCGCCCCGGAGGGACTAACACCGGGGAGCTGTTTTTT.

The chain is built from TRBV5-1 and TRBJ1-5; 7 bases align to TRBD1. CDR1 SGHRS and CDR2 YFSETQ come from the germline V gene. The V gene end was trimmed by 0 bases and the J gene end by 7 bases; junction bases not matched to a gene: 1. This CDR3 is built from 13 residues. The CDR3 is CASSLGDRQPQHF. CDR3 DNA: TGCGCCAGCAGCTTGGGGGACAGACAGCCCCAGCATTTT.

The genes are TRBV10-2 and TRBJ1-2; D not resolved. The CDR3 runs to 16 residues. Deletions cut 5 bases from V and 4 bases from J, with 20 bases between. From germline, CDR1 is WSHSY and CDR2 SAAADI. The CDR3 region has the DNA TGCGCCAGCAGTATCGGACTTTCTAGAAAGACCTATGGCTACACCTTC. Its protein product is CASSIGLSRKTYGYTF.

This chain links TRBV28 with TRBJ2-3; 10 bases line up with TRBD1. Germline V CDR1 and CDR2: MDHEN, SYDVKM. This CDR3 is 16 amino acids long. V was pared by 2 bases and J by 4 bases, with 6 bases of the junction left unmatched. The CDR3 nucleotides read TGTGCCAGCAGTTTAGGCGGCGGACAGGGGGCAGATACGCAGTATTTT. As protein: CASSLGGGQGADTQYF.

This clone was counted once. The genes are TRBV7-9 and TRBJ1-3; D is uncertain. V shed 8 bases and J shed 1 base, with 9 bases lying between them. The CDR3 has 13 residues. From germline, CDR1 is SEHNR and CDR2 FQNEAQ (reference sequence). CDR3 sequence (DNA): TGTGCCAGCTCTATGGGGTCTGGAAACACCATATATTTT. It encodes CASSMGSGNTIYF.

The chain links TRBV7-2 to TRBJ2-5; maybe TRBD1 (6 bases). The CDR3 runs 15 residues. The germline CDR1 and CDR2 sequences are SGHTA and FQGNSA. Trimming left V 2 bases short and J 1 base short, with 11 bases between. The CDR3 nucleotides are TGTGCCAGCAGCTTAATCAGGGGCCCCCAAGAGACCCAGTACTTC. Protein: CASSLIRGPQETQYF.

This chain connects TRBV5-6 to TRBJ2-7; no clear D gene. The CDR3 spans 14 residues. The germline V gene has CDR1 SGHDT and CDR2 YYEEEE. Between the trimmed V and J ends, which lost 2 bases and 3 bases, there was a span of 12 bases. CDR3 sequence: CASSLGSSVYEQYF. The CDR3 DNA reads as TGTGCCAGCAGCTTAGGGTCTTCGGTCTACGAGCAGTACTTC. Full variable domain (rest looked up from reference TRBV5-6 and TRBJ2-7): DAGVTQSPTHLIKTRGQQVTLRCSPKSGHDTVSWYQQALGQGPQFIFQYYEEEERQRGNFPDRFSGHQFPNYSSELNVNALLLGDSALYLCASSLGSSVYEQYFGPGTRLTVT.

V and J are TRBV2 and TRBJ2-1, with 10 positions matching TRBD2. Germline V CDR1 and CDR2: SNHLY, FYNNEI. The CDR3 covers 14 residues. V was pared by 5 bases and J by 6 bases, with 4 bases of the junction left unmatched. CDR3 region: CASSSGRAGNEQFF. CDR3 DNA sequence: TGTGCCAGCAGTAGCGGGAGGGCCGGCAATGAGCAGTTCTTC.